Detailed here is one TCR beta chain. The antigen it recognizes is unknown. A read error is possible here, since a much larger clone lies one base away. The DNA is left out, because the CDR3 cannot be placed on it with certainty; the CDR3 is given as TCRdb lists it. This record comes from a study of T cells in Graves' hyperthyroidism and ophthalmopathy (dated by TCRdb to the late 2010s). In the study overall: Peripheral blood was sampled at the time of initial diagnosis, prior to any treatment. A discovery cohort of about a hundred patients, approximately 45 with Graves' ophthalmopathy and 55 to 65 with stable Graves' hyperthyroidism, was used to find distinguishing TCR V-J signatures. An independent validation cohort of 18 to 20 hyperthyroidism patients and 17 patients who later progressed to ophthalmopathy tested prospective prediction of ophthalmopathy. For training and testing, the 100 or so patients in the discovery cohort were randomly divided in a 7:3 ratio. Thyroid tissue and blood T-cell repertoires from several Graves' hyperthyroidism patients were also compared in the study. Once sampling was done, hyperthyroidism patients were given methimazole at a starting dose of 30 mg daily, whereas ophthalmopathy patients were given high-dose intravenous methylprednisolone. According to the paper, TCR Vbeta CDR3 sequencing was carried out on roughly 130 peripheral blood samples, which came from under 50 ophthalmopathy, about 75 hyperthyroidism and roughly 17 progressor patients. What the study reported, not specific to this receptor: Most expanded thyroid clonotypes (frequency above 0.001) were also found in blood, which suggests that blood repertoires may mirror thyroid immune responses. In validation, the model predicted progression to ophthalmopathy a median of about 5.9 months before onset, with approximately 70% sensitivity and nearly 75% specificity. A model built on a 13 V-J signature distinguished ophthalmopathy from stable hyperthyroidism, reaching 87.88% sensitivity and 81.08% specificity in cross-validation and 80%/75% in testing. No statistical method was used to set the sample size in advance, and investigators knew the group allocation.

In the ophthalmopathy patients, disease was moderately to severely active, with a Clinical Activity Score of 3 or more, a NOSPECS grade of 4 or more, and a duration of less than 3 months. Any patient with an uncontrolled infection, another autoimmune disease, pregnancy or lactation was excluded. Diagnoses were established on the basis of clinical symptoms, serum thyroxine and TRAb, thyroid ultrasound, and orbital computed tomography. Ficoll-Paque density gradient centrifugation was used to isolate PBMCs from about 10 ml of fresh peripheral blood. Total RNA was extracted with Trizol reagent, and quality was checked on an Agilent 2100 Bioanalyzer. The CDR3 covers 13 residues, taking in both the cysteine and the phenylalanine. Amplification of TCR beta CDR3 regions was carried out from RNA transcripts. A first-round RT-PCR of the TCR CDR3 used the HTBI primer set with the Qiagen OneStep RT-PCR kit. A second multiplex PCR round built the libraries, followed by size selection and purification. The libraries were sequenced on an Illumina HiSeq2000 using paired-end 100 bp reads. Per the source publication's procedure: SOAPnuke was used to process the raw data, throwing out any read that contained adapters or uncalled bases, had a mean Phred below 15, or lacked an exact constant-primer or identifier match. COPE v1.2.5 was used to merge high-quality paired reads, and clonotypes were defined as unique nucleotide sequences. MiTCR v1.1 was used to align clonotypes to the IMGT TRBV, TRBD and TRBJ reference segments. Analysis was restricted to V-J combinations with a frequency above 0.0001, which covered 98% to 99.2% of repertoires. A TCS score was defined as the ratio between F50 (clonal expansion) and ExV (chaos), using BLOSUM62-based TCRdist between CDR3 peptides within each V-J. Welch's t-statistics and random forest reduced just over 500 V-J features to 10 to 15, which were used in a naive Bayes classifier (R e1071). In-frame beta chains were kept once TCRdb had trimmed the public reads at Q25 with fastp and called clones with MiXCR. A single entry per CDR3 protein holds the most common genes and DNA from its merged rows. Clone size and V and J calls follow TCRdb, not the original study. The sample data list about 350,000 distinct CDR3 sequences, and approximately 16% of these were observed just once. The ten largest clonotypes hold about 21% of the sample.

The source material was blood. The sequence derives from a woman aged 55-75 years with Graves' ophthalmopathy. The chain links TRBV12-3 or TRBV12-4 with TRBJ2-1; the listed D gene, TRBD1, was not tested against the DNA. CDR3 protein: CASRVGGGNEQLF.